The next 16 T cell receptor beta chains were all read from a single sample in a study of OX40 agonist ivuxolimab in advanced cancers. Sequencing was performed with immunoSEQ multiplex PCR; in TCRdb, only in-frame clones are kept and a portion is missing. Of 15,000 or so clones listed, roughly nine tenths are singletons. The sequencing here drew on CD4+ or CD8+ T cells sorted from blood, taken in a trial of the OX40 agonist ivuxolimab. The origin of the receptors is an adult with an advanced solid tumor such as melanoma, head and neck, liver or kidney cancer.

The V call is TRBV7-6, the J call TRBJ2-7; the D gene is possibly TRBD1 (5 bases). Trimming cost V 3 bases and J 3 bases, with 6 bases left between them. Germline V lookup: CDR1 SGHVS, CDR2 FNYEAQ. This CDR3 is 12 amino acids long. CDR3 DNA sequence: TGTGCCAGCAGCTTTCAGGGCTACGAGCAGTACTTC. It encodes CASSFQGYEQYF.

This CDR3 is CASSLWGEQYF. The CDR3 DNA follows: TGTGCCAGCAGCTTGTGGGGCGAGCAGTACTTC. The chain couples TRBV5-4 to TRBJ2-7; unclear D gene. The germline V gene encodes CDR1 SGHNT and CDR2 YYREEE (reference sequence). V was clipped by 1 base and J by 6 bases, with 5 bases between them. The CDR3 extends over 11 amino acids.

The chain is built from TRBV2 and TRBJ1-5; D remains unclear. Germline loops: CDR1 SNHLY, CDR2 FYNNEI. The CDR3 loop spans 16 amino acids. V lost 2 bases and J 4 bases, leaving 15 bases between the germline ends. The CDR3 sequence is CASSEHEARANQPQHF. CDR3 nucleotide sequence: TGTGCCAGCAGTGAACATGAGGCCAGAGCAAATCAGCCCCAGCATTTT.

This clone was picked up many times. The V and J genes are TRBV5-4 and TRBJ1-2; a possible D gene is TRBD1 (6 bases). The V gene lost 5 bases and the J gene lost 3 bases, with 11 bases spanning the gap. The CDR3 sequence is 13 residues long. Germline values: CDR1 SGHNT, CDR2 YYREEE (reference sequence). The CDR3 region is CASRSTGHYGYTF. The CDR3 DNA sequence: TGTGCCAGCAGATCGACAGGCCACTATGGCTACACCTTC.

The chain couples TRBV5-6 to TRBJ2-4, with no clear D. The CDR3 consists of 18 residues. Trimming stripped 0 bases from V and 0 bases from J, with 16 bases between. CDR1 SGHDT and CDR2 YYEEEE come from the germline V gene. CDR3 nucleotides: TGTGCCAGCAGCTTGGTGGCCGCTCCCACTTCAGCCAAAAACATTCAGTACTTC. It translates to CASSLVAAPTSAKNIQYF.

This chain uses TRBV27 with TRBJ1-6; weak D call: TRBD1 (5 bases). V shed 5 bases and J shed 10 bases, with 12 bases lying between them. The CDR3 contains 13 residues. The germline V gene has CDR1 MNHEY and CDR2 SMNVEV (reference sequence). The CDR3 sequence is CASSEVGGSPLHF. CDR3 sequence (DNA): TGTGCCAGCAGTGAGGTGGGGGGATCACCCCTCCACTTT.

This chain connects TRBV21-1 to TRBJ1-5; TRBD1, the table's D call, lacks a check against the DNA. TRBV21-1 is a known pseudogene. CDR3 length: 20 amino acids. CDR3 DNA sequence: TGTGCCAGCAGCAAATCACGGGACAGCCCTCAACGGGGTAGCAATCAGCCCCAGCATTTT. Its translation: CASSKSRDSPQRGSNQPQHF.

The CDR3 loop is CASSEYGLNTGELFF. The CDR3 nucleotides read TGTGCCAGCAGTGAATATGGACTAAACACCGGGGAGCTGTTTTTT. This chain links TRBV25-1 with TRBJ2-2; TRBD2 might be the D (6 bases). The CDR3 length is 15 residues. Germline-derived CDR1 and CDR2 are MGHDK and SYGVNS. Trimming took 0 bases from V and 2 from J, leaving 7 bases between them.

The chain recombines TRBV6-6 with TRBJ2-7; TRBD1 matches 7 bases. Germline V lookup: CDR1 MNHNY, CDR2 SVGAGI (reference sequence). V shed 4 bases and J 5 bases; nucleotides not matched to a gene: 8. This CDR3 is built from 14 residues. The CDR3 sequence is CASSFAGTAHEQYF. In DNA form, the CDR3 reads TGTGCCAGCAGTTTCGCCGGGACAGCCCACGAGCAGTACTTC.

This chain joins TRBV7-9 and TRBJ1-4; a weak D match, TRBD1 (6 bases). The CDR3 totals 15 residues. Germline V gene lookup returns CDR1 SEHNR and CDR2 FQNEAQ (reference sequence). Trimming stripped 8 bases from V and 8 bases from J, with 21 bases between. CDR3 in amino acids: CASAMAGTSGEKLFF. DNA for the CDR3: TGTGCCAGCGCCATGGCAGGGACATCGGGGGAAAAACTGTTTTTT.

This clone was recorded only once. At one end the junction does not follow the germline gene, possibly because of a read error. The chain couples TRBV5-3 to TRBJ2-7, with D perhaps matching TRBD2 (5 bases). TRBV5-3 is an ORF; its function is uncertain. This CDR3 region has 12 residues. The CDR3 region is CASSLDLAEQYF. In DNA, the CDR3 is TGTGCCAGCAGCTTGGACCTAGCCGAGCAGTACTTC.

The chain joins TRBV9 to TRBJ2-3, with D tentatively TRBD1 (5 bases). Between the trimmed V and J ends, which lost 0 bases and 5 bases, there was a span of 13 bases. Germline CDR1 reads SGDLS; CDR2 reads YYNGEE. This CDR3 spans 15 amino acids. The CDR3 DNA follows: TGTGCCAGCAGCGTAGTAGGGGCCAAGGGAGATACGCAGTATTTT. It codes for CASSVVGAKGDTQYF. Looking up the rest from reference TRBV9 and TRBJ2-3 gives the full variable domain: DSGVTQTPKHLITATGQRVTLRCSPRSGDLSVYWYQQSLDQGLQFLIQYYNGEERAKGNILERFSAQQFPDLHSELNLSSLELGDSALYFCASSVVGAKGDTQYFGPGTRLTVL.

The chain couples TRBV4-3 to TRBJ2-3; no definite D call. CDR3 length equals 14 residues. In germline, CDR1 is LGHNA, CDR2 YSLEER. The V end was cut by 0 bases, the J end by 6 bases, with 10 bases between. The CDR3 nucleotides are TGCGCCAGCAGCCAAGATCGCTCGGAGGATACGCAGTATTTT. This gives the protein CASSQDRSEDTQYF.

V and J are TRBV19 and TRBJ2-5; 7 bases fit TRBD1. This CDR3 is built from 15 residues. Trimming cost V 4 bases and J 1 base; bases outside gene matches: 6. Per germline, CDR1 LNHDA and CDR2 SQIVND (reference sequence). CDR3 in amino acids: CASSRGTEVQETQYF. DNA of the CDR3: TGTGCCAGTAGTAGGGGGACAGAAGTCCAAGAGACCCAGTACTTC. Full variable domain (rest looked up from reference TRBV19 and TRBJ2-5): DGGITQSPKYLFRKEGQNVTLSCEQNLNHDAMYWYRQDPGQGLRLIYYSQIVNDFQKGDIAEGYSVSREKKESFPLTVTSAQKNPTAFYLCASSRGTEVQETQYFGPGTRLLVL.

The rearrangement uses TRBV5-6 and TRBJ1-1; D is ambiguous. V dropped 4 bases and J dropped 2 bases, with 6 bases sitting between them. CDR1 and CDR2 from the germline V gene are SGHDT and YYEEEE. The CDR3 loop spans 12 amino acids. CDR3 region: CASSEDNTEAFF. The CDR3 nucleotides are TGTGCCAGCAGCGAGGACAACACTGAAGCTTTCTTT.

The chain joins TRBV4-2 to TRBJ1-3, with TRBD1 as a possible D gene (5 bases). CDR1 is LGHNA and CDR2 is YNFKEQ in the germline V gene. V was trimmed by 0 bases and J by 0 bases, leaving 18 bases between them. This CDR3 contains 19 residues. The CDR3 DNA follows: TGTGCCAGCAGCCAAGACGACGGGACCGAGGATTACTCTGGAAACACCATATATTTT. Translation: CASSQDDGTEDYSGNTIYF.